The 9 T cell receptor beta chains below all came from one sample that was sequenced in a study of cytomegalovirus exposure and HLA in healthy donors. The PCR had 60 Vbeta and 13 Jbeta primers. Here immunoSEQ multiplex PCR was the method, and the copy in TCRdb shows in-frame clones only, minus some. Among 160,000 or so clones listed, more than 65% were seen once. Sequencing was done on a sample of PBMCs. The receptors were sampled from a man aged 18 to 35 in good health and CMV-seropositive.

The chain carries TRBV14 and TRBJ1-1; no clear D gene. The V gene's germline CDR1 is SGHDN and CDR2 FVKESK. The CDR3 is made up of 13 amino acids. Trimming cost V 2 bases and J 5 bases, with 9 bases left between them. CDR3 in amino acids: CASSQSSRTEAFF. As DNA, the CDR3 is TGTGCCAGCAGCCAAAGTTCGAGGACTGAAGCTTTCTTT.

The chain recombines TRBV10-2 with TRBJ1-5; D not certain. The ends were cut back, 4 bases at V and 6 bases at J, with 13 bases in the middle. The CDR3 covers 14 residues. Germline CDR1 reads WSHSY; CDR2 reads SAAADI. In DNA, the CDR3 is TGCGCCAGCAGTGGCGTCAAGGCTAGTCAGCCCCAGCATTTT. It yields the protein CASSGVKASQPQHF.

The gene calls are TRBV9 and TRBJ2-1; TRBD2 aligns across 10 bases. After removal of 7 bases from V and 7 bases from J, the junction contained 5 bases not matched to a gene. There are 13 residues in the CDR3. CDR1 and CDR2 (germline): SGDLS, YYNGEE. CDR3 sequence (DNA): TGTGCCAGCCAGCTAGCGGGAGTAAATGAGCAGTTCTTC. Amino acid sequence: CASQLAGVNEQFF.

The CDR3 bases are TGCGCCAGCAGCTTCGGACTAGCGGGGACCTACGAGCAGTACTTC. It specifies CASSFGLAGTYEQYF. The chain is built from TRBV5-1 and TRBJ2-7; 12 bases are a match to TRBD2. V gave up 2 bases and J gave up 2 bases; unmatched junction bases: 2. From germline, CDR1 is SGHRS and CDR2 YFSETQ. The CDR3 loop spans 15 amino acids. The full variable domain, rest sourced from reference TRBV5-1 and TRBJ2-7, is KAGVTQTPRYLIKTRGQQVTLSCSPISGHRSVSWYQQTPGQGLQFLFEYFSETQRNKGNFPGRFSGRQFSNSRSEMNVSTLELGDSALYLCASSFGLAGTYEQYFGPGTRLTVT.

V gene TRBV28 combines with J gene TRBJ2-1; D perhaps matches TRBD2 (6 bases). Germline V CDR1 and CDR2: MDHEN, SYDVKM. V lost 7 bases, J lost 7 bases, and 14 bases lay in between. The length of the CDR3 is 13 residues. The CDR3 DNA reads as TGTGCCAGCACCCCGGGCCGGGAGAATGAGCAGTTCTTC. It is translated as CASTPGRENEQFF.

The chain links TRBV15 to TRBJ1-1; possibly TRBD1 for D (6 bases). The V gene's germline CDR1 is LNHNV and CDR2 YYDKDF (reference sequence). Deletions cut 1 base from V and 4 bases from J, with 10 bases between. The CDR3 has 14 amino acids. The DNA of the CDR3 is TGTGCCACCAGCAGAGCACAGGGAATCACTGAAGCTTTCTTT. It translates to CATSRAQGITEAFF.

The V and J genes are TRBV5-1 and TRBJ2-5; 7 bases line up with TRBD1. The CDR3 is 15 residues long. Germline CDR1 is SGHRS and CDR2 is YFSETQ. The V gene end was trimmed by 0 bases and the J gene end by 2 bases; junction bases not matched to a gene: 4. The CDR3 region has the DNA TGCGCCAGCAGCTTGGTGGGACAGCAGCAAGAGACCCAGTACTTC. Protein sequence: CASSLVGQQQETQYF.

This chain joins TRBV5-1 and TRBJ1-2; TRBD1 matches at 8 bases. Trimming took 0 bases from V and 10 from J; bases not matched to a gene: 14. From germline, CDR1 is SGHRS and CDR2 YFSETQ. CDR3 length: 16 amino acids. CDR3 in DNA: TGCGCCAGCAGCTTGGCCCCTTCCGGACAGGGAAGATCCTACACCTTC. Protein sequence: CASSLAPSGQGRSYTF.

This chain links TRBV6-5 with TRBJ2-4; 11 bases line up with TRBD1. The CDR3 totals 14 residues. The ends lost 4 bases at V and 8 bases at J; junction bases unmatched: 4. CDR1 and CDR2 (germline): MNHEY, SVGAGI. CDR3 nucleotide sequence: TGTGCCAGCAGTTTAGGACAGGGGGCATACATTCAGTACTTC. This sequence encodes CASSLGQGAYIQYF.